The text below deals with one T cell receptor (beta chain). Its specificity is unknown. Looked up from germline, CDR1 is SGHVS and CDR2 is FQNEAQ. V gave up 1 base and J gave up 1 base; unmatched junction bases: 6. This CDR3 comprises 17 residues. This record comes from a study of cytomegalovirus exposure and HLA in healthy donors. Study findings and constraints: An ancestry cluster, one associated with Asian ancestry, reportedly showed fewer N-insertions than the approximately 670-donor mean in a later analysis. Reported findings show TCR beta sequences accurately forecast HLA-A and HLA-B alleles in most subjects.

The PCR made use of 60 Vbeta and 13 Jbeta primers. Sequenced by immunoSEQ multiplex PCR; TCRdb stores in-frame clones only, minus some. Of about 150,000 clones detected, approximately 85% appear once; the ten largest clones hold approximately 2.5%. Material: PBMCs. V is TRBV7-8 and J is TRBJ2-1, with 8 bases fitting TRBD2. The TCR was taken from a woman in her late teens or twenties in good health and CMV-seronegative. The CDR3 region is CASSLELAAPSYNEQFF. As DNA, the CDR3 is TGTGCCAGCAGCTTAGAACTAGCGGCCCCTTCCTACAATGAGCAGTTCTTC.